One and the same sample provided the 5 T cell receptor beta chains below, sequenced in a study of Graves' ophthalmopathy and Graves' hyperthyroidism. Amplifying from RNA transcripts, the study obtained TCR beta CDR3 regions. RT-PCR in the first round used HTBI primers; a second-round multiplex PCR followed. MiXCR was run by TCRdb on the multiplex PCR reads, yielding one entry per CDR3 protein. The sample lists more than 300,000 distinct CDR3 sequences; about 17% were seen once. The source material was peripheral blood. All receptors derive from an adult woman with stable Graves' hyperthyroidism.

As to this clonotype: This is likely a read error, given that the CDR3 carries no conserved phenylalanine or tryptophan at its end. The V gene is TRBV12-3 or TRBV12-4, the J gene TRBJ1-2; no firm D call. Deletions cut 6 bases from V and 4 bases from J, with 12 bases between. This CDR3 region has 13 residues. The CDR3 DNA sequence: TGTGCCAGCAGCTTCGCCCCGAGCTATGGCTACACCGTC. Translation: CASSFAPSYGYTV.

This clonotype was counted only a few times. The CDR3 sequence is CSVDKGRNTGELFF. CDR3 DNA: TGCAGCGTAGACAAGGGACGGAACACCGGGGAGCTGTTTTTT. J is TRBJ2-2 and V is TRBV29-1, with D perhaps TRBD1 or TRBD2 (5 bases each). The V gene's germline CDR1 is SQVTM and CDR2 ANQGSEA. Trimming shortened V by 6 bases and J by 1 base, and 12 bases separated the two germline ends. The CDR3 is made up of 14 amino acids.

This clonotype was found many times. The chain is built from TRBV15 and TRBJ2-5; TRBD1 matches at 7 bases. Germline CDR1 LNHNV, CDR2 YYDKDF (reference sequence). V shed 3 bases, J shed 3 bases, and the junction held 7 bases outside the gene matches. This CDR3 contains 15 residues. CDR3 in DNA: TGTGCCACCAGCAGGACAGGGACGGGTAAAGAGACCCAGTACTTC. Protein: CATSRTGTGKETQYF.

This clonotype was seen repeatedly, ten times or more. CDR3 in DNA: TGCAGCACACTTGTCGGACAGGGCTATGGCTACACCTTC. Translating gives CSTLVGQGYGYTF. The genes are TRBV29-1 and TRBJ1-2, with 8 bases identical to TRBD1. V dropped 8 bases and J dropped 4; count of bases not matched to a gene: 9. Per germline, CDR1 SQVTM and CDR2 ANQGSEA. The CDR3 contains 13 residues.

This clonotype showed up just a few times. This sequence may be a read error, since a much larger clone differs from it by one base. V and J are TRBV29-1 and TRBJ2-2; D tentatively fits TRBD1 or TRBD2 (6 bases each). The CDR3 has 13 residues. Germline loops: CDR1 SQVTM, CDR2 ANQGSEA. The CDR3 DNA reads TGCAGCGTTGACCGGGGGCGCACCGGGGAGCCGTTTTTT. This translates into CSVDRGRTGEPFF.